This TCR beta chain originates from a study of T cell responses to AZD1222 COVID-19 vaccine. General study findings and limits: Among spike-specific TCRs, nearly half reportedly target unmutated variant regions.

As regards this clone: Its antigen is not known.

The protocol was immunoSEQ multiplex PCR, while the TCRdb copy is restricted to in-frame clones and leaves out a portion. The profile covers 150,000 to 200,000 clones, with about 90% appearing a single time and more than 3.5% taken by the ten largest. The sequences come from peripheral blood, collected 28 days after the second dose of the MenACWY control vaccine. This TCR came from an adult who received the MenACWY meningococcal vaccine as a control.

The CDR3 bases are TGCAGTGCTAGTGTCGGGGTAATGAATTCACCCCTCCACTTT. This codes for CSASVGVMNSPLHF. This sequence joins TRBV20-1 and TRBJ1-6; no clear D. The CDR3 runs to 14 residues. Looked up from germline, CDR1 is DFQATT and CDR2 is SNEGSKA (reference sequence). With 3 bases removed from V and 7 bases from J, the gap between germline ends came to 13 bases.